One and the same sample provided the 5 T cell receptor beta chains below, sequenced in a study of blood T cells in healthy people across ages. It was with a sample-barcoded 5' primer and a J-beta primer mix that a second PCR of roughly 7 to 12 cycles was run. TCRdb passed the 5' RACE reads through MiXCR, listing each CDR3 protein once. The sample lists some 1.1 million distinct CDR3 sequences; 30% to 40% were seen once. Sequencing was performed on blood. Receptors were obtained from a man younger than 30 in good health.

The chain couples TRBV18 to TRBJ1-2, with 8 bases matching TRBD1. With V trimmed by 5 bases and J by 8 bases, 13 bases remained unmatched. This CDR3 has 15 amino acids. Germline V CDR1 and CDR2: KGHSH, LQKENI. CDR3 coding DNA: TGTGCCAGCTCAGCGAGGACAGGGCCAGGAGGAGGCTACACCTTC. Encoded protein: CASSARTGPGGGYTF.

This chain uses TRBV28 with TRBJ1-4; 11 nucleotides match TRBD1. This CDR3 contains 15 residues. Germline CDR1 and CDR2: MDHEN and SYDVKM. The trim removed 6 bases at V and 6 bases at J, leaving 6 bases unmatched. The CDR3 reads CASSVWDRGYEKLFF. The DNA of the CDR3 is TGTGCCAGCAGCGTCTGGGACAGGGGGTATGAAAAACTGTTTTTT.

The chain employs TRBV4-3 and TRBJ1-6; weak D call: TRBD1 (6 bases). The CDR3 consists of 16 residues. The V gene's germline CDR1 is LGHNA and CDR2 YSLEER. Trimming shortened V by 0 bases and J by 10 bases, and 16 bases separated the two germline ends. This CDR3 reads CASSQDPVRGGSPLHF. The CDR3 coding sequence is TGCGCCAGCAGCCAAGATCCCGTCAGGGGAGGGTCACCCCTCCACTTT.

This chain connects TRBV7-9 to TRBJ1-6; D call uncertain. V dropped 1 base and J dropped 16 bases, with 14 bases sitting between them. The CDR3 is 13 residues long. Per germline, CDR1 SEHNR and CDR2 FQNEAQ (reference sequence). DNA for the CDR3: TGTGCCAGCAGCTTAGTTTCGGGTTCGCCGCTCCACTTT. Its protein is CASSLVSGSPLHF.

This clonotype was seen a few times. The V call is TRBV7-8, the J call TRBJ1-1; D uncertain. Germline V lookup: CDR1 SGHVS, CDR2 FQNEAQ. This CDR3 has 15 amino acids. The germline V and J ends were trimmed by 0 bases and 3 bases, with 11 bases remaining between them. The CDR3 DNA sequence: TGTGCCAGCAGCTTAGCAGGGAAGATGTACACTGAAGCTTTCTTT. This codes for CASSLAGKMYTEAFF.